A selection of T cell receptor beta chains follows, all from one sample in a study of OX40 agonist ivuxolimab in advanced cancers. Profiling relied on immunoSEQ multiplex PCR, and the TCRdb table lists in-frame clones only, not all of them. The sample consists of roughly 40,000 clones, about 88% of them appearing once. The specimen was CD4+ or CD8+ T cells sorted from blood, collected in a trial of the OX40 agonist ivuxolimab. The origin of the receptors is an adult with an advanced solid tumor such as melanoma, head and neck, liver or kidney cancer. Both conserved end residues are part of each CDR3. The order of the fields is D gene, V gene, J gene, clone size, CDR3 protein, CDR3 DNA. The D gene is left open where the match is weak. Only part of the rows carry a size: once, few, many, or a class if the clone is expanded.

d_gene: TRBD2
v_gene: TRBV9
j_gene: TRBJ2-1
abundance: .
CDR3aa: CASSGAGLENEQFF
CDR3nt: TGTGCCAGCAGCGGAGCGGGACTAGAAAATGAGCAGTTCTTC

d_gene: .
v_gene: TRBV9
j_gene: TRBJ1-4
abundance: .
CDR3aa: CASSVGAGGINEKLFF
CDR3nt: TGTGCCAGCAGCGTAGGGGCCGGGGGGATTAATGAAAAACTGTTTTTT

d_gene: .
v_gene: TRBV25-1
j_gene: TRBJ2-7
abundance: .
CDR3aa: CASSLKANSYEQYF
CDR3nt: TGTGCCAGCAGTCTGAAAGCCAATTCCTACGAGCAGTACTTC

d_gene: .
v_gene: TRBV5-8
j_gene: TRBJ2-7
abundance: .
CDR3aa: CASSLSHTSYEQYF
CDR3nt: TGTGCCAGCAGCTTGTCGCACACCTCCTACGAGCAGTACTTC

d_gene: .
v_gene: TRBV7-4
j_gene: TRBJ1-2
abundance: .
CDR3aa: CASNRELGIKSLNYGYTF
CDR3nt: TGTGCCAGCAACCGCGAACTTGGGATTAAGTCCCTTAACTATGGCTACACCTTC

d_gene: TRBD1
v_gene: TRBV5-1
j_gene: TRBJ2-7
abundance: .
CDR3aa: CASRAGTGHEQYF
CDR3nt: TGCGCCAGCAGAGCCGGGACAGGGCACGAGCAGTACTTC

d_gene: .
v_gene: TRBV6-1
j_gene: TRBJ2-2
abundance: .
CDR3aa: CASSEFGRVVTGELFF
CDR3nt: TGTGCCAGCAGTGAATTTGGGCGGGTAGTAACCGGGGAGCTGTTTTTT

d_gene: TRBD1
v_gene: TRBV7-9
j_gene: TRBJ1-1
abundance: once
CDR3aa: CASSGRTGMNTEAFF
CDR3nt: TGTGCCAGCAGCGGTAGGACAGGGATGAACACTGAAGCTTTCTTT

d_gene: .
v_gene: TRBV7-3
j_gene: TRBJ2-2
abundance: .
CDR3aa: CASSWGTNTGELFF
CDR3nt: TGTGCCAGCAGCTGGGGAACGAACACCGGGGAGCTGTTTTTT

d_gene: TRBD2
v_gene: TRBV5-3
j_gene: TRBJ2-5
abundance: .
CDR3aa: CARSRLAGGEETQYF
CDR3nt: TGTGCCAGAAGCCGACTAGCGGGAGGCGAAGAGACCCAGTACTTC

d_gene: .
v_gene: TRBV19
j_gene: TRBJ2-5
abundance: .
CDR3aa: CASKGPGTAKETQYF
CDR3nt: TGTGCCAGTAAGGGGCCCGGGACGGCAAAAGAGACCCAGTACTTC

d_gene: .
v_gene: TRBV28
j_gene: TRBJ1-1
abundance: .
CDR3aa: CASSSLTTEAFF
CDR3nt: TGTGCCAGCAGTTCGCTTACGACCGAAGCTTTCTTT

d_gene: .
v_gene: TRBV7-2
j_gene: TRBJ1-2
abundance: .
CDR3aa: CASSLVRNYGYTF
CDR3nt: TGTGCCAGCAGCTTAGTCCGAAACTATGGCTACACCTTC

d_gene: TRBD2
v_gene: TRBV25-1
j_gene: TRBJ2-2
abundance: .
CDR3aa: CASSSGRADTGELFF
CDR3nt: TGTGCCAGCAGTAGCGGGAGGGCCGACACCGGGGAGCTGTTTTTT

d_gene: TRBD2
v_gene: TRBV7-9
j_gene: TRBJ2-1
abundance: .
CDR3aa: CASSSAGGGNEQFF
CDR3nt: TGTGCCAGCAGCTCCGCGGGAGGGGGGAATGAGCAGTTCTTC

d_gene: TRBD2
v_gene: TRBV10-2
j_gene: TRBJ2-1
abundance: .
CDR3aa: CASIRLAGDYNEQFF
CDR3nt: TGCGCCAGCATCAGACTAGCGGGAGACTACAATGAGCAGTTCTTC

d_gene: .
v_gene: TRBV5-6
j_gene: TRBJ2-7
abundance: hyperexpanded
CDR3aa: CASSLSSYEQYF
CDR3nt: TGTGCCAGCAGCTTGTCCTCGTACGAGCAGTACTTC